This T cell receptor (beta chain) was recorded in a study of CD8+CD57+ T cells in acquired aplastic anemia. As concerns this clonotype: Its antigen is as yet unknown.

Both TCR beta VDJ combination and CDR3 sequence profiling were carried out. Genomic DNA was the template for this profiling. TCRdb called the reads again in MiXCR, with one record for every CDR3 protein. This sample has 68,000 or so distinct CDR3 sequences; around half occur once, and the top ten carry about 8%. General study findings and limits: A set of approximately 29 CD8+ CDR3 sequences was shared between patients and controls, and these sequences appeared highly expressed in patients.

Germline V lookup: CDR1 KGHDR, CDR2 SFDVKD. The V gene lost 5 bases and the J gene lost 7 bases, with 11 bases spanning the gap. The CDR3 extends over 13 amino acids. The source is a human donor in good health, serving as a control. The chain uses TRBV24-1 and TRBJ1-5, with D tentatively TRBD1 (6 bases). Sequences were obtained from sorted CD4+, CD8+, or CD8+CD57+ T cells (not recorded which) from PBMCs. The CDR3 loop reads CATSGGREQPQHF. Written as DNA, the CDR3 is TGTGCCACCAGTGGGGGGCGAGAACAGCCCCAGCATTTT.